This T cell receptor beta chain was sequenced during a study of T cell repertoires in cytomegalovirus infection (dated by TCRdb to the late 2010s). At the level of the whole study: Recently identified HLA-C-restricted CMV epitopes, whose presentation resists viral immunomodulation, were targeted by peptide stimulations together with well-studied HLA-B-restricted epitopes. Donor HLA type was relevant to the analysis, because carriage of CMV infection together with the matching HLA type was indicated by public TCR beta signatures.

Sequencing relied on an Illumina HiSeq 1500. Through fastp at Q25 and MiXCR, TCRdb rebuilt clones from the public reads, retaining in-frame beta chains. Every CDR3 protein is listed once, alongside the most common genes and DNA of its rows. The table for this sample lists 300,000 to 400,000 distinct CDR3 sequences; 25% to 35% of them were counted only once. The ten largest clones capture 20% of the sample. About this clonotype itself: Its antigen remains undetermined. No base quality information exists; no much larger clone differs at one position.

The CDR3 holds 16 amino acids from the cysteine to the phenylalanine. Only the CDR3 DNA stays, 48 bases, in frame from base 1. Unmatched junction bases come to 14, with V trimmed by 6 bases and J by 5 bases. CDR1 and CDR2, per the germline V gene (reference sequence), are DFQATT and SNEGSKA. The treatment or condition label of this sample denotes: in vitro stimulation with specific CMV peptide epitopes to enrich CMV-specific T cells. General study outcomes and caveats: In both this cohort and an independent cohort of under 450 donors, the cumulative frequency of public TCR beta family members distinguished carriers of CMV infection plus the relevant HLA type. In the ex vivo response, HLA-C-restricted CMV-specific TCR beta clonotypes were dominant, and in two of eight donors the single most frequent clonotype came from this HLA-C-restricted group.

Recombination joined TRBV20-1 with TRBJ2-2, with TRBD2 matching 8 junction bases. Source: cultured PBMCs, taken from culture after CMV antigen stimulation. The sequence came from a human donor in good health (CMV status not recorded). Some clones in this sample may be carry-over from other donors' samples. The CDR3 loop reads CSAKLLAARQTGELFF. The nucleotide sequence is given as TGCAGTGCCAAGCTACTAGCGGCGCGTCAAACCGGGGAGCTGTTTTTT.